This T cell receptor beta chain was recorded in a study of T-cell reconstitution after alpha-beta-depleted transplantation in children. This clonotype was observed a handful of times. No antigen is known for it. Unique molecular identifiers tagged the TCRbeta library. MiXCR, applied by TCRdb to the PCR reads, yields one record per CDR3 protein. The sample has a few hundred thousand distinct CDR3 sequences; roughly 13% are singletons. The V gene lost 2 bases and the J gene lost 8 bases, with 8 bases spanning the gap. In germline, CDR1 is SGHRS, CDR2 YFSETQ. This CDR3 is 12 amino acids long. General observations from the study: Approximately two months post-transplant, alpha-beta T cells reportedly originated from several hundred expanded graft clones.

This specimen consisted of PBMCs, mostly from graft donor cells, obtained 360 days after TCRalphabeta/CD19-depleted stem cell transplant. This sequence joins TRBV5-1 and TRBJ2-1; D is perhaps TRBD2 (6 bases). This receptor was obtained from a male patient younger than 18 who had a stem cell transplant for acute myeloid leukemia, so the T cells may come from the graft donor. This CDR3 is CASSLLAHEQFF. The CDR3 DNA is TGCGCCAGCAGCTTACTAGCCCATGAGCAGTTCTTC.